The rows below give T cell receptor beta chains drawn from one sample of a study of CD8 T cells in Susac syndrome. TCRdb fed the immunoSEQ multiplex PCR reads into MiXCR, producing one record per CDR3 protein. The sample consists of around 300,000 distinct CDR3 sequences, just over 90% of them appearing once. Sequencing used CD4+ T cells from PBMCs. These receptors were collected from a human donor with multiple sclerosis. Each CDR3 is given with its conserved first and last residue. The order of the fields is CDR3 DNA, CDR3 protein, clone size, J gene, V gene, D gene. A D gene is named only where the DNA matches it firmly. Size tells how often a clone was seen (once, few, many) or the class of an expanded clone, and some rows leave it out.

cdr3_nt: TGTGCCAGCAGTTTCAGGACAGCGATCTCTGGAAACACCATATATTTT
cdr3_aa: CASSFRTAISGNTIYF
clone_size: -
j_call: TRBJ1-3
v_call: TRBV12-3/TRBV12-4
d_call: -

cdr3_nt: TGTGCTAGCAGCCCGACAGGGGCCACCGGGGAGCTGTTTTTT
cdr3_aa: CASSPTGATGELFF
clone_size: -
j_call: TRBJ2-2
v_call: TRBV7-7
d_call: TRBD1

cdr3_nt: TGTGCCAGCAGCCCCGGCGGGGAGTTAGCCTTC
cdr3_aa: CASSPGGELAF
clone_size: -
j_call: TRBJ1-2
v_call: TRBV11-2
d_call: -

cdr3_nt: TGCGCCAGCAGCTTGACATCGTTGAGAACTGAAGCTTTCTTT
cdr3_aa: CASSLTSLRTEAFF
clone_size: -
j_call: TRBJ1-1
v_call: TRBV5-1
d_call: -

cdr3_nt: TGTGCCAGCAGCTTAGGGGGAACTAGAGGTGAGCAGTTCTTC
cdr3_aa: CASSLGGTRGEQFF
clone_size: -
j_call: TRBJ2-1
v_call: TRBV11-3
d_call: -

cdr3_nt: TGTGCCAGCAGCTTTTCCCAAGACCGGACGTATGGCTACACCTTC
cdr3_aa: CASSFSQDRTYGYTF
clone_size: -
j_call: TRBJ1-2
v_call: TRBV7-9
d_call: -

cdr3_nt: TGTGCCAGCAGCAAAGTCCCCCCCGGGACAGAAGATCAGCCCCAGCATTTT
cdr3_aa: CASSKVPPGTEDQPQHF
clone_size: -
j_call: TRBJ1-5
v_call: TRBV21-1
d_call: -

cdr3_nt: TGTGCCACTAGCCGGGCTTTTGGGTATCAGCCCCAGCATTTT
cdr3_aa: CATSRAFGYQPQHF
clone_size: -
j_call: TRBJ1-5
v_call: TRBV6-5
d_call: -

cdr3_nt: TGTGCCAGCTCATCTGGCCCCCCAGGGTACACCGGGGAGCTGTTTTTT
cdr3_aa: CASSSGPPGYTGELFF
clone_size: -
j_call: TRBJ2-2
v_call: TRBV18
d_call: -

cdr3_nt: TGCAGTGCTAGCCCAGGGGAATATCATAATGAGCAGTTCTTC
cdr3_aa: CSASPGEYHNEQFF
clone_size: once
j_call: TRBJ2-1
v_call: TRBV20-1
d_call: -

cdr3_nt: TGTGCCAGCTCACCACAAGAAGGACAGCAAGAGACCCAGTACTTC
cdr3_aa: CASSPQEGQQETQYF
clone_size: -
j_call: TRBJ2-5
v_call: TRBV18
d_call: -

cdr3_nt: TGTGCCAGCAGCTTCCCTAGCGGGATTAGCACAGATACGCAGTATTTT
cdr3_aa: CASSFPSGISTDTQYF
clone_size: -
j_call: TRBJ2-3
v_call: TRBV7-9
d_call: TRBD2

cdr3_nt: TGCAGTGCTAGAATGAAGACAGGTAACACCGGGGAGCTGTTTTTT
cdr3_aa: CSARMKTGNTGELFF
clone_size: -
j_call: TRBJ2-2
v_call: TRBV20-1
d_call: -

cdr3_nt: TGCAGTGCAACCTTTCCGGGAACCAGCACAGATACGCAGTATTTT
cdr3_aa: CSATFPGTSTDTQYF
clone_size: -
j_call: TRBJ2-3
v_call: TRBV20-1
d_call: -

cdr3_nt: TGCAGTGCTAGAGCAGGGGGTGAGCAGTTCTTC
cdr3_aa: CSARAGGEQFF
clone_size: -
j_call: TRBJ2-1
v_call: TRBV20-1
d_call: TRBD1

cdr3_nt: TGCAGCGCCGGGACTAGCGGGACCACAGATACGCAGTATTTT
cdr3_aa: CSAGTSGTTDTQYF
clone_size: once
j_call: TRBJ2-3
v_call: TRBV29-1
d_call: TRBD2

cdr3_nt: TGTGCCAGCAGCGCCACCTCGGGGAACCAAGAGACCCAGTACTTC
cdr3_aa: CASSATSGNQETQYF
clone_size: -
j_call: TRBJ2-5
v_call: TRBV9
d_call: -

cdr3_nt: TGTGCCAGCAGCCAAGCGCGGCGCGGGAGTTATTCTCAAACATACGAGCAGTACTTC
cdr3_aa: CASSQARRGSYSQTYEQYF
clone_size: -
j_call: TRBJ2-7
v_call: TRBV4-2
d_call: TRBD2

cdr3_nt: TGCGCCAGCAGCGCATGGGGGCAGGGGGAAACAGATACGCAGTATTTT
cdr3_aa: CASSAWGQGETDTQYF
clone_size: once
j_call: TRBJ2-3
v_call: TRBV5-1
d_call: TRBD1

cdr3_nt: TGTGCCAGCAGTGCCTCGGAGACCCAGTACTTC
cdr3_aa: CASSASETQYF
clone_size: -
j_call: TRBJ2-5
v_call: TRBV6-6
d_call: -

cdr3_nt: TGTGCCAGCAGCCTAGCGGGCGGGGGTACCTACGAGCAGTACTTC
cdr3_aa: CASSLAGGGTYEQYF
clone_size: once
j_call: TRBJ2-7
v_call: TRBV7-2
d_call: TRBD2

cdr3_nt: TGCGCCAGCAGTTTAGAAGGGACTGCAGGAGCCTACGAGCAGTACTTC
cdr3_aa: CASSLEGTAGAYEQYF
clone_size: -
j_call: TRBJ2-7
v_call: TRBV5-1
d_call: -

cdr3_nt: TGTGCCAGCAGTGAATATGGGGGCTCCTACGAGCAGTACTTC
cdr3_aa: CASSEYGGSYEQYF
clone_size: -
j_call: TRBJ2-7
v_call: TRBV25-1
d_call: -

cdr3_nt: TGTGCCAGCAGAATGTGGCGGGAGTACGGGGAGCTGTTTTTT
cdr3_aa: CASRMWREYGELFF
clone_size: -
j_call: TRBJ2-2
v_call: TRBV13
d_call: TRBD2

cdr3_nt: TGTGCCAGCTCACCACTGCCTAACTCCGAGCAGTACTTC
cdr3_aa: CASSPLPNSEQYF
clone_size: few
j_call: TRBJ2-7
v_call: TRBV18
d_call: -

cdr3_nt: TGCGCCAGCAGCTTGGGAGGTTTTTGGGACAACAGGAGGAACACTGAAGCTTTCTTT
cdr3_aa: CASSLGGFWDNRRNTEAFF
clone_size: -
j_call: TRBJ1-1
v_call: TRBV5-1
d_call: -